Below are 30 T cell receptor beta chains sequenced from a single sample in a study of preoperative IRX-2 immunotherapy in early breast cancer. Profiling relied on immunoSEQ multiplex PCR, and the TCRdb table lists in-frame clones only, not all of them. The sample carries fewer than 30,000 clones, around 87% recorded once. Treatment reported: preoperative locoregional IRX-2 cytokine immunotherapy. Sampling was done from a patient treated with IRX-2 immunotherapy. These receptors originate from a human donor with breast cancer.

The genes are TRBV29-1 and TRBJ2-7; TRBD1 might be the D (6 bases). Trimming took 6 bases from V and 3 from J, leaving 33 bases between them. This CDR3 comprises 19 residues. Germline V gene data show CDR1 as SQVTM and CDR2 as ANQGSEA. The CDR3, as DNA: TGCAGCGTCTTACGCCGTACAGGGAAATCTTGGATGGATGGCTACGAGCAGTACTTC. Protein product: CSVLRRTGKSWMDGYEQYF.

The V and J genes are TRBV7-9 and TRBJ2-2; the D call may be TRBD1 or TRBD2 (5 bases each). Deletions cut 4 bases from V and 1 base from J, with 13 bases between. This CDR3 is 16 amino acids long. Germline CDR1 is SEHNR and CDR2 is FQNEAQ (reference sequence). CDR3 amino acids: CASSSKGRRNTGELFF. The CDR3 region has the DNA TGTGCCAGCAGCTCCAAGGGACGACGGAACACCGGGGAGCTGTTTTTT.

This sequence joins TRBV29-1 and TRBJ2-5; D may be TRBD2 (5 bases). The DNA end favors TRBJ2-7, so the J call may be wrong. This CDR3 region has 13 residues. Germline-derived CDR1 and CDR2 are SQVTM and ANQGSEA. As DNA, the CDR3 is TGCAGCGTTGGAGGGCCGAACTCCTACGAGCAGTACTTC. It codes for CSVGGPNSYEQYF.

CDR3 in DNA: TGTGCCAGCAGCAGTGAGAGATATAGCAATCAGCCCCAGCATTTT. Protein sequence: CASSSERYSNQPQHF. The chain is built from TRBV21-1 and TRBJ1-5. TRBV21-1 is a pseudogene locus. This CDR3 spans 15 amino acids.

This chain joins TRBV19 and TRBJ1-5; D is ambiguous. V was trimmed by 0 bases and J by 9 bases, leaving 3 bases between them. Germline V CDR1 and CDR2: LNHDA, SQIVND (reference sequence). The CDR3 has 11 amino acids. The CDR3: CASSIDGPQHF. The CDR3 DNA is TGTGCCAGTAGTATAGACGGGCCCCAGCATTTT.

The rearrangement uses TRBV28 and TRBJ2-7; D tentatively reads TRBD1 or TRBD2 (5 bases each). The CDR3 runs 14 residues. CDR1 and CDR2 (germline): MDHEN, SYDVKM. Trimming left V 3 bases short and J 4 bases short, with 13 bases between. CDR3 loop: CASSLSGPLYEQYF. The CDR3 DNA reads TGTGCCAGCAGTTTGTCGGGACCCTTGTACGAGCAGTACTTC. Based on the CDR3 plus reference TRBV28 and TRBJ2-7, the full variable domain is DVKVTQSSRYLVKRTGEKVFLECVQDMDHENMFWYRQDPGLGLRLIYFSYDVKMKEKGDIPEGYSVSREKKERFSLILESASTNQTSMYLCASSLSGPLYEQYFGPGTRLTVT.

Here the CDR3 reads CASSKGVPLRPPYNQPQHF. CDR3 bases: TGTGCCAGCAGCAAAGGCGTCCCACTACGACCTCCTTACAATCAGCCCCAGCATTTT. The chain has TRBV21-1 and TRBJ1-5. TRBV21-1 is recorded as a pseudogene. The CDR3 has 19 residues.

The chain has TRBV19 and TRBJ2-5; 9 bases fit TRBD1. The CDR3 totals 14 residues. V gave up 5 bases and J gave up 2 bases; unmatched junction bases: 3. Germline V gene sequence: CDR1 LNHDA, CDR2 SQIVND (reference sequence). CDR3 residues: CASSEQGAQETQYF. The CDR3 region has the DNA TGTGCCAGTAGTGAACAGGGGGCTCAAGAGACCCAGTACTTC.

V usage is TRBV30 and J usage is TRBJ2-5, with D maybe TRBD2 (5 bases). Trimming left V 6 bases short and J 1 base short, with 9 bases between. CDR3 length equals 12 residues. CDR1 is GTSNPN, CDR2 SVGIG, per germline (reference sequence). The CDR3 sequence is CACGEFQETQYF. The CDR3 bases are TGTGCCTGTGGGGAGTTCCAAGAGACCCAGTACTTC.

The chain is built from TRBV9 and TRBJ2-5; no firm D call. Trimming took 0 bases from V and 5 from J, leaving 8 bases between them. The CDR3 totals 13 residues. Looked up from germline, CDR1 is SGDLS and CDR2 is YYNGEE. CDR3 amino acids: CASSVAGSETQYF. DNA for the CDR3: TGTGCCAGCAGCGTAGCGGGTTCGGAGACCCAGTACTTC.

The CDR3 loop reads CASSDGEQADTIYF. The CDR3 bases are TGTGCCAGCAGTGACGGGGAACAAGCGGACACCATATATTTT. This chain uses TRBV6-4 with TRBJ1-3; no clear D. Germline CDR1 is MRHNA and CDR2 is SNTAGT. The CDR3 covers 14 residues. Trimming removed 2 bases from V and 8 bases from J, with 13 bases in between.

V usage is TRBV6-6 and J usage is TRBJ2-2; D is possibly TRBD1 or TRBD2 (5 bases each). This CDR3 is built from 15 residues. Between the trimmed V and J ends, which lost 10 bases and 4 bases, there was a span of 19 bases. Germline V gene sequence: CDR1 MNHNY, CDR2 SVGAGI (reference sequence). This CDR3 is CATIIVGAVTGELFF. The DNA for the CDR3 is TGTGCCACCATCATTGTCGGGGCAGTCACCGGGGAGCTGTTTTTT.

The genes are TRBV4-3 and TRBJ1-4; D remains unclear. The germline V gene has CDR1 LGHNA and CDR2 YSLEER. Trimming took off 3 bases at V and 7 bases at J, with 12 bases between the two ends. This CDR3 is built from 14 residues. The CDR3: CASSHRERGEKLFF. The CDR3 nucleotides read TGCGCCAGCAGCCATCGGGAGCGCGGTGAAAAACTGTTTTTT.

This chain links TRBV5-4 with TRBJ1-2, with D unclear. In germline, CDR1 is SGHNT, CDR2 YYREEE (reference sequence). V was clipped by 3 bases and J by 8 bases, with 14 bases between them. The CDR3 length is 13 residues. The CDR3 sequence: CASSYRVALGYTF. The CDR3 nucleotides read TGTGCCAGCAGCTATAGGGTGGCGCTCGGCTACACCTTC.

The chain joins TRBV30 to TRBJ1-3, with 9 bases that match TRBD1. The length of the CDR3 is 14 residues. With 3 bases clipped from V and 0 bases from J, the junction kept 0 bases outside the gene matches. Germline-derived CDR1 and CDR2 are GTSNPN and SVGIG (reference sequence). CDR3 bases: TGTGCCTGGAGGACAGGGGGCTCTGGAAACACCATATATTTT. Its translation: CAWRTGGSGNTIYF.

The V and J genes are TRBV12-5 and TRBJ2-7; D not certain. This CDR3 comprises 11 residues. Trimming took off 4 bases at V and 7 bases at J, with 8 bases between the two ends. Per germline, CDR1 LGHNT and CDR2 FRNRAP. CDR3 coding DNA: TGTGCTAGTGGTTCCTTGGGGGAGCAGTACTTC. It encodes CASGSLGEQYF.

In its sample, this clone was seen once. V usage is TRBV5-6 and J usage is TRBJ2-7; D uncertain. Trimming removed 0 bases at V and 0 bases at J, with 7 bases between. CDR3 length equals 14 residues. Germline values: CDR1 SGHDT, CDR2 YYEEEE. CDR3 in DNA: TGTGCCAGCAGCTTGGGATCAGGCTCCTACGAGCAGTACTTC. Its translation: CASSLGSGSYEQYF.

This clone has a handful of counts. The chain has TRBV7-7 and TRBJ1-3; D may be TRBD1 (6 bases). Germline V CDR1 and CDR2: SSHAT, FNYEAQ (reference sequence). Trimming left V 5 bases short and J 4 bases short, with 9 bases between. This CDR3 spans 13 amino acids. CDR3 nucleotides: TGTGCCAGCAGCCCCGGACAGGGAAACACCATATATTTT. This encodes CASSPGQGNTIYF.

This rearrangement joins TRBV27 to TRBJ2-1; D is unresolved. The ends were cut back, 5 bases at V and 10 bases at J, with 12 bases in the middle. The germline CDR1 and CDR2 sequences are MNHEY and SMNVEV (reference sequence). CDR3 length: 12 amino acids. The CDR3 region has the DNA TGTGCCAGCAGTGCCCCAACACGGGAGCAGTTCTTC. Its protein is CASSAPTREQFF.

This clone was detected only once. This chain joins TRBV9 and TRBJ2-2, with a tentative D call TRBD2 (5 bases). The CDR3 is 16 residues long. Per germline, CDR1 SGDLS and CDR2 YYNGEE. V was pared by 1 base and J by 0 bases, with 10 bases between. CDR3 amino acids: CASSVFQEANTGELFF. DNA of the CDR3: TGTGCCAGCAGCGTATTTCAGGAGGCGAACACCGGGGAGCTGTTTTTT. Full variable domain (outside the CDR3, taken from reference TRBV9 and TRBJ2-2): DSGVTQTPKHLITATGQRVTLRCSPRSGDLSVYWYQQSLDQGLQFLIQYYNGEERAKGNILERFSAQQFPDLHSELNLSSLELGDSALYFCASSVFQEANTGELFFGEGSRLTVL.

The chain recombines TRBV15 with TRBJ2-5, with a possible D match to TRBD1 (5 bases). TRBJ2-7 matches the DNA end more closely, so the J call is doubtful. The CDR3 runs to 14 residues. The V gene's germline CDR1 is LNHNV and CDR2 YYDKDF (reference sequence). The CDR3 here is CATSRDPGTYEQYF. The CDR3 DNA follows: TGTGCCACCAGCAGAGATCCAGGGACCTACGAGCAGTACTTC.

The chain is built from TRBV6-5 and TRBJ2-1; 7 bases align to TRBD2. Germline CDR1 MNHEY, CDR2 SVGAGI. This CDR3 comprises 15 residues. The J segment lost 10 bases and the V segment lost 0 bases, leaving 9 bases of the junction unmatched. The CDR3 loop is CASSYSILADWEQFF. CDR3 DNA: TGTGCCAGCAGTTACTCGATTCTAGCGGACTGGGAGCAGTTCTTC.

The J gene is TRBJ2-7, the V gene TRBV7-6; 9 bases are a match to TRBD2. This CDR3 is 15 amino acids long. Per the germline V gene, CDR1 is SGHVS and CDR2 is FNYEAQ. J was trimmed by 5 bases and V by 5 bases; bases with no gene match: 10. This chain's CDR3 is CASSRPAGGPHEQYF. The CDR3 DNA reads TGTGCCAGCAGCCGTCCGGCGGGAGGGCCCCACGAGCAGTACTTC.

The CDR3 loop is CASTMGGYSYNEQFF. In nucleotides, the CDR3 is TGTGCCAGTACCATGGGAGGGTACTCCTACAATGAGCAGTTCTTC. This sequence joins TRBV19 and TRBJ2-1; 7 positions match TRBD2. Germline CDR1 reads LNHDA; CDR2 reads SQIVND (reference sequence). V shed 7 bases, J shed 0 bases, and the junction held 6 bases outside the gene matches. The CDR3 has 15 residues.

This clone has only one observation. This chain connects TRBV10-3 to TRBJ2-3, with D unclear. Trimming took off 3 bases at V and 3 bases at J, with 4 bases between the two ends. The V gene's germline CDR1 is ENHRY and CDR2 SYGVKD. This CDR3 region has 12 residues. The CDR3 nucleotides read TGTGCCATCAGTGATCCAACAGATACGCAGTATTTT. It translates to CAISDPTDTQYF.

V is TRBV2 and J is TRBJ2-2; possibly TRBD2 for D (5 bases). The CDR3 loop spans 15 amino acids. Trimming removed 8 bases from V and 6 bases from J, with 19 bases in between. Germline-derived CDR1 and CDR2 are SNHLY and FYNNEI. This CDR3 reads CASRARGFWAGELFF. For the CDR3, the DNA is TGTGCCAGCCGAGCCCGCGGGTTCTGGGCCGGGGAGCTGTTTTTT.

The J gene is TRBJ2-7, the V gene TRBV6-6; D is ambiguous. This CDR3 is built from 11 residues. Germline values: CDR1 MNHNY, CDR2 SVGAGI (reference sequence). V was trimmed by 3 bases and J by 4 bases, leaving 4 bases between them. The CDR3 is CASSYRYEQYF. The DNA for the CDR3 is TGTGCCAGCAGTTATCGGTACGAGCAGTACTTC.

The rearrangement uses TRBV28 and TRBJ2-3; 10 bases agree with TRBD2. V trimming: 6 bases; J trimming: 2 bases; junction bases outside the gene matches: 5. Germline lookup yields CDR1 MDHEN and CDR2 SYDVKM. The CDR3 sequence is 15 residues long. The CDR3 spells CASRGLAIATDTQYF. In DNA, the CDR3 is TGTGCCAGCAGGGGACTAGCGATCGCCACAGATACGCAGTATTTT. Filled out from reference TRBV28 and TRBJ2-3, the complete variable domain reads DVKVTQSSRYLVKRTGEKVFLECVQDMDHENMFWYRQDPGLGLRLIYFSYDVKMKEKGDIPEGYSVSREKKERFSLILESASTNQTSMYLCASRGLAIATDTQYFGPGTRLTVL.

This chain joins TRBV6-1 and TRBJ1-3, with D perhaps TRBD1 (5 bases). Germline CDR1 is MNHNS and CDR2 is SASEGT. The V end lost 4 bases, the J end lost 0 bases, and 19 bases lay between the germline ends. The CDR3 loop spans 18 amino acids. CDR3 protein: CASSALTGTKLSGNTIYF. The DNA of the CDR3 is TGTGCCAGCAGTGCTTTAACCGGGACGAAGCTCTCTGGAAACACCATATATTTT.

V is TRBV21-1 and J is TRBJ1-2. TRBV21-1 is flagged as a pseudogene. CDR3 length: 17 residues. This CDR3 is CASSKATVKRDIYGYTF. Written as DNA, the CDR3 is TGTGCCAGCAGCAAAGCGACGGTAAAGAGGGATATATATGGCTACACCTTC.